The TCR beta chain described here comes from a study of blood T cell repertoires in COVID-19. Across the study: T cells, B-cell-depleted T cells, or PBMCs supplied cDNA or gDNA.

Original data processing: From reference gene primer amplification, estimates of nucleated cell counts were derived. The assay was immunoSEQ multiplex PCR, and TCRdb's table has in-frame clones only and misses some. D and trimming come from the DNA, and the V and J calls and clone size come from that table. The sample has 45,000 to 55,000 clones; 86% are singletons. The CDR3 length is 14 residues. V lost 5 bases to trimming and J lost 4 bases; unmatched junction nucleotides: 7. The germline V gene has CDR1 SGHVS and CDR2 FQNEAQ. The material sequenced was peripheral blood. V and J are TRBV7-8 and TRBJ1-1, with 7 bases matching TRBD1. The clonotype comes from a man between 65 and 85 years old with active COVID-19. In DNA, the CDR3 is TGTGCCAGCAGCATCAAAGGGGGCGGCACTGAAGCTTTCTTT. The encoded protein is CASSIKGGGTEAFF.